This entry lists 8 T cell receptor beta chains sequenced from one sample in a study of beta chain features in type 1 diabetes. Expressed TCRB transcripts were sequenced, since all the RNA that had been isolated was reverse transcribed. Method: immunoSEQ multiplex PCR; TCRdb's copy keeps in-frame clones and lacks some. This table holds about 320,000 clones, less than 15% found once. The sample was central memory CD4+ T cells from blood. All receptors come from a man aged 25-45 years in good health.

The chain joins TRBV4-3 to TRBJ2-5; no clear D gene. The CDR3 contains 17 residues. V lost 0 bases, J lost 3 bases, and 17 bases lay in between. Germline CDR1 is LGHNA and CDR2 is YSLEER. The CDR3 loop is CASSQDLSRIFEETQYF. DNA of the CDR3: TGCGCCAGCAGCCAAGATTTGAGTAGAATCTTTGAAGAGACCCAGTACTTC.

This chain's CDR3 is CASSKGLVRETQYF. The CDR3, as DNA: TGTGCCAGCAGCAAGGGACTAGTGAGGGAGACCCAGTACTTC. The genes are TRBV7-2 and TRBJ2-5, with 8 bases identical to TRBD2. V lost 5 bases and J lost 5; bases outside the gene matches: 7. This CDR3 has 14 residues. The germline gives CDR1 SGHTA, CDR2 FQGNSA.

This clone was recorded a few times. The chain combines TRBV5-8 with TRBJ1-5; possible D gene TRBD1, 5 bases. This CDR3 has 15 amino acids. Trimming left V 4 bases short and J 0 bases short, with 11 bases between. Germline V gene data show CDR1 as SGHTS and CDR2 as YDEGEE. The CDR3 DNA is TGTGCCAGCAGCCCCAGGGTTAATAGCAATCAGCCCCAGCATTTT. Its protein product is CASSPRVNSNQPQHF.

This clone was seen more than once but under ten times. This sequence joins TRBV30 and TRBJ2-3, with D possibly TRBD2 on 7 matching bases. The CDR3 contains 14 residues. Germline assignment: CDR1 GTSNPN and CDR2 SVGIG (reference sequence). V was trimmed by 2 bases and J by 1 base, leaving 10 bases between them. The CDR3 here is CAWSKGGGTDTQYF. The CDR3, as DNA: TGTGCCTGGAGTAAAGGGGGGGGCACAGATACGCAGTATTTT.

The chain couples TRBV15 to TRBJ1-1; the D is unclear. Germline assignment: CDR1 LNHNV and CDR2 YYDKDF (reference sequence). This CDR3 region has 11 residues. Trimming took 4 bases from V and 4 from J, leaving 4 bases between them. CDR3 protein: CATSKATEAFF. Here the CDR3 DNA reads TGTGCCACCAGCAAAGCCACTGAAGCTTTCTTT.

This clone was detected many times. The CDR3 DNA follows: TGCGCCAGCAGCGGGGACAGTCGCGTCCTGACTTTC. Translation gives CASSGDSRVLTF. This chain links TRBV4-1 with TRBJ2-6; 7 nucleotides line up with TRBD1. The germline CDR1 and CDR2 sequences are MGHRA and YSYEKL. The ends lost 5 bases at V and 12 bases at J; junction bases unmatched: 4. The CDR3 is made up of 12 amino acids.

This clone was seen a few times. The V gene is TRBV19, the J gene TRBJ2-2; 10 nucleotides align to TRBD2. Germline V CDR1 and CDR2: LNHDA, SQIVND (reference sequence). The CDR3 is 15 residues long. This CDR3 reads CATVSSGGLFGELFF. The CDR3 DNA reads TGTGCGACAGTCTCTAGCGGGGGTCTGTTCGGGGAGCTGTTTTTT.

This clone was seen only a few times. The chain employs TRBV2 and TRBJ2-7; 7 bases match TRBD2. The CDR3 has 15 amino acids. From germline, CDR1 is SNHLY and CDR2 FYNNEI. Trimming took 6 bases from V and 6 from J; bases not matched to a gene: 14. The CDR3 loop reads CASRTSAGWPAEQYF. The CDR3 nucleotides read TGTGCCAGCAGAACCTCAGCGGGGTGGCCGGCCGAGCAGTACTTC.